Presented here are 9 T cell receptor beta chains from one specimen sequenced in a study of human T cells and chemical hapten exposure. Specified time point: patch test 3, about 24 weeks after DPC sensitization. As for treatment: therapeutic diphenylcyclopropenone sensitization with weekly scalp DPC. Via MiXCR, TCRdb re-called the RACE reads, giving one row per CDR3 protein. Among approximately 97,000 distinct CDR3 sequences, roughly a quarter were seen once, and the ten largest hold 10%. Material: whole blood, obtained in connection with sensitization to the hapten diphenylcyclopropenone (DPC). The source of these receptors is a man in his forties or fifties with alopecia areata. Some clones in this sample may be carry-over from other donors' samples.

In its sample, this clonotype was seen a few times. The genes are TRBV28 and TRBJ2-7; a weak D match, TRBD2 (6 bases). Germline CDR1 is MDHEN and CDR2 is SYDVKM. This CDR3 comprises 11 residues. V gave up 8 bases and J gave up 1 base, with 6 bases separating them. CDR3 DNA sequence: TGTGCCAGCGGGACTTCCTACGAGCAGTACTTC. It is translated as CASGTSYEQYF. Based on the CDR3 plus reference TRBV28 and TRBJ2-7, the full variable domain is DVKVTQSSRYLVKRTGEKVFLECVQDMDHENMFWYRQDPGLGLRLIYFSYDVKMKEKGDIPEGYSVSREKKERFSLILESASTNQTSMYLCASGTSYEQYFGPGTRLTVT.

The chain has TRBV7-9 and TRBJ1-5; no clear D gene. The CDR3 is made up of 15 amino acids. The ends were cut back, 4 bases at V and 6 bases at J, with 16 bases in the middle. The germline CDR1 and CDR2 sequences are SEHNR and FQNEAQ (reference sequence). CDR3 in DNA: TGTGCCAGCAGCTCTCTTGGGGTCCTCGGTCAGCCCCAGCATTTT. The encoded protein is CASSSLGVLGQPQHF. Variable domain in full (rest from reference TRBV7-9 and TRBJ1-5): DTGVSQNPRHKITKRGQNVTFRCDPISEHNRLYWYRQTLGQGPEFLTYFQNEAQLEKSRLLSDRFSAERPKGSFSTLEIQRTEQGDSAMYLCASSSLGVLGQPQHFGDGTRLSIL.

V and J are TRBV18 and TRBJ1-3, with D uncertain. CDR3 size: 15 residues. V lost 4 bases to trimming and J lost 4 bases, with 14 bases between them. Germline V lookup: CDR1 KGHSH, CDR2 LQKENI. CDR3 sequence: CASSQELTEGNTIYF. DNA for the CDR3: TGTGCCAGCTCACAAGAACTGACGGAAGGAAACACCATATATTTT. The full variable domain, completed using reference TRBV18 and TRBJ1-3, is NAGVMQNPRHLVRRRGQEARLRCSPMKGHSHVYWYRQLPEEGLKFMVYLQKENIIDESGMPKERFSAEFPKEGPSILRIQQVVRGDSAAYFCASSQELTEGNTIYFGEGSWLTVV.

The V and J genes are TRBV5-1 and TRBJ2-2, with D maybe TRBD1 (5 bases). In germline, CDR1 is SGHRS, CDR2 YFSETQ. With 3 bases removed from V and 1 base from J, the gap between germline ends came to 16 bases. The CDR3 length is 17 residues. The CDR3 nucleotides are TGCGCCAGCAGCTCATTGGACACGGTCTGGAACACCGGGGAGCTGTTTTTT. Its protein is CASSSLDTVWNTGELFF.

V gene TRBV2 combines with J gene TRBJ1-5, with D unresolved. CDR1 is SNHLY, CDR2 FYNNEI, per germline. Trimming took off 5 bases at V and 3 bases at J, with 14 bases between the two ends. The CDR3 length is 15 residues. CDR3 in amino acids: CASSLSDGNNQPQHF. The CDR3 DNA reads TGTGCCAGCAGTCTTAGTGACGGAAACAATCAGCCCCAGCATTTT.

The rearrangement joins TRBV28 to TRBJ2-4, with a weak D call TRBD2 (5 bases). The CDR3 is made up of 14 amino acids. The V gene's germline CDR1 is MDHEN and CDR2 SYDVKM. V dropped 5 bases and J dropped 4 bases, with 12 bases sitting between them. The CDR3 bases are TGTGCCAGCAGTCGGTCTCTAGCTAAAAACATTCAGTACTTC. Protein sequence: CASSRSLAKNIQYF.

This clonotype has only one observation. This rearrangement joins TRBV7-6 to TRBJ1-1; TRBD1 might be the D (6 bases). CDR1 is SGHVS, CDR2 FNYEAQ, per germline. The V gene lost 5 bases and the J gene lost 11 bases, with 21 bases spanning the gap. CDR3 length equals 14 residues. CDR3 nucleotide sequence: TGTGCCAGCAGCCTAGAGGACAGCCCGGTGAGGGCTTTCTTT. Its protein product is CASSLEDSPVRAFF.

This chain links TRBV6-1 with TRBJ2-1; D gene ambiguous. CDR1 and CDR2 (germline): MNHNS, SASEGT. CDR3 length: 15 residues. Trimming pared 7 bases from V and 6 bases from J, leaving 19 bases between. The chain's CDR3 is CASNPSVTYTNEQFF. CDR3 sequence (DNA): TGTGCCAGCAACCCCTCCGTAACCTATACCAATGAGCAGTTCTTC.

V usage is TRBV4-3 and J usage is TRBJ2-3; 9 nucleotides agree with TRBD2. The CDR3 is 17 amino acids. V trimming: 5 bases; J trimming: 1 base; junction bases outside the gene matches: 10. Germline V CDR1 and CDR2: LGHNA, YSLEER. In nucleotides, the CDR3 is TGCGCCAGCAGCTCCCGCGGTAGCGGGAGTGGCACAGATACGCAGTATTTT. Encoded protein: CASSSRGSGSGTDTQYF.